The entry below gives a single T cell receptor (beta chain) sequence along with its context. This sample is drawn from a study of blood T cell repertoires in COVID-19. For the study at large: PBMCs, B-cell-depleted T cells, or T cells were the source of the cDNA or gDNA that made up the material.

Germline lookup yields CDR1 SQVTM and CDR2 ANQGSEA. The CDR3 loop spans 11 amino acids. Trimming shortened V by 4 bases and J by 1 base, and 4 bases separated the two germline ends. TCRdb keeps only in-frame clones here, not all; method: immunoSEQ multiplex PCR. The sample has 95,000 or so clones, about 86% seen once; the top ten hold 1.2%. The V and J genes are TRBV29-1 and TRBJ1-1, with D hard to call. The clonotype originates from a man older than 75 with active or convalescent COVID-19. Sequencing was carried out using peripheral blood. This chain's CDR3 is CSVVRNTEAFF. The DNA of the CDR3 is TGCAGCGTTGTTAGGAACACTGAAGCTTTCTTT.